The 23 T cell receptor beta chains in this list originate from one sample, sequenced in a study of control samples from healthy donors and cancer patients. Method: immunoSEQ multiplex PCR; TCRdb's copy keeps in-frame clones and lacks some. This sample yields about 44,000 clones, of which over 65% are seen a single time; 15% to 20% belongs to the top ten. The sequenced sample was formalin-fixed, paraffin-embedded tissue. These receptors all come from a male donor with melanoma.

The chain has TRBV28 and TRBJ2-3; 12 bases align to TRBD2. This CDR3 is built from 16 residues. V was pared by 5 bases and J by 3 bases, with 6 bases of the junction left unmatched. The V gene's germline CDR1 is MDHEN and CDR2 SYDVKM. The CDR3 loop is CASSPLTSGRTDTQYF. Written as DNA, the CDR3 is TGTGCCAGCAGTCCATTGACTAGCGGGAGAACAGATACGCAGTATTTT.

DNA of the CDR3: TGTGCCAGCAGCCTGGGAGGGACCTACAATGAGCAGTTCTTC. It yields the protein CASSLGGTYNEQFF. The gene calls are TRBV11-3 and TRBJ2-1, with 7 bases that match TRBD2. This CDR3 contains 14 residues. CDR1 SGHNT and CDR2 YENEEA come from the germline V gene. The junction had 3 bases not matched to a gene; V was cut back by 5 bases and J by 2 bases. Combining the CDR3 with reference TRBV11-3 and TRBJ2-1 gives the whole variable domain EAGVVQSPRYKIIEKKQPVAFWCNPISGHNTLYWYLQNLGQGPELLIRYENEEAVDDSQLPKDRFSAERLKGVDSTLKIQPAELGDSAVYLCASSLGGTYNEQFFGPGTRLTVL.

The genes are TRBV10-3 and TRBJ1-2; D call uncertain. CDR3 length: 14 amino acids. Trimming stripped 1 base from V and 6 bases from J, with 12 bases between. In germline, CDR1 is ENHRY, CDR2 SYGVKD. In DNA, the CDR3 is TGTGCCATCAGTGAGTTTCAGTCAACAGATGGCTACACCTTC. Translated: CAISEFQSTDGYTF.

V gene TRBV24-1 combines with J gene TRBJ2-5; D gene uncertain. The CDR3 spans 15 residues. Trimming took off 2 bases at V and 0 bases at J, with 9 bases between the two ends. Germline V CDR1 and CDR2: KGHDR, SFDVKD. Here the CDR3 reads CATSDSAEYQETQYF. The CDR3 nucleotides read TGTGCCACCAGTGATTCGGCGGAGTACCAAGAGACCCAGTACTTC.

The genes are TRBV7-8 and TRBJ2-3, with D perhaps matching TRBD1 (5 bases). Trimming took 0 bases from V and 4 from J, leaving 11 bases between them. The germline V gene has CDR1 SGHVS and CDR2 FQNEAQ. CDR3 size: 15 residues. The CDR3 here is CASSLARQGADTQYF. The CDR3 DNA is TGTGCCAGCAGCTTAGCTCGTCAAGGGGCAGATACGCAGTATTTT.

The rearrangement links TRBV19 to TRBJ2-1; D is possibly TRBD1 (6 bases). Deletions cut 4 bases from V and 1 base from J, with 11 bases between. The CDR3 has 15 residues. In germline, CDR1 is LNHDA, CDR2 SQIVND (reference sequence). DNA of the CDR3: TGTGCCAGTAGTACAGGGACACCATCCTACAATGAGCAGTTCTTC. This gives the protein CASSTGTPSYNEQFF. Combining the CDR3 with reference TRBV19 and TRBJ2-1 gives the whole variable domain DGGITQSPKYLFRKEGQNVTLSCEQNLNHDAMYWYRQDPGQGLRLIYYSQIVNDFQKGDIAEGYSVSREKKESFPLTVTSAQKNPTAFYLCASSTGTPSYNEQFFGPGTRLTVL.

The chain recombines TRBV5-1 with TRBJ2-3, with D uncertain. The CDR3 totals 15 residues. CDR1 SGHRS and CDR2 YFSETQ come from the germline V gene. Trimming left V 0 bases short and J 0 bases short, with 8 bases between. The CDR3 bases are TGCGCCAGCAGCTTGGATCTGACTAGCACAGATACGCAGTATTTT. Protein sequence: CASSLDLTSTDTQYF.

The V gene is TRBV7-2, the J gene TRBJ2-5, with D perhaps matching TRBD1 (6 bases). The CDR3 has 14 amino acids. V was pared by 5 bases and J by 2 bases, with 12 bases between. Germline V gene lookup returns CDR1 SGHTA and CDR2 FQGNSA. This chain's CDR3 is CASSMPGDQETQYF. The CDR3 nucleotides read TGTGCCAGCAGCATGCCAGGGGATCAAGAGACCCAGTACTTC. Full variable domain (outside the CDR3, taken from reference TRBV7-2 and TRBJ2-5): GAGVSQSPSNKVTEKGKDVELRCDPISGHTALYWYRQSLGQGLEFLIYFQGNSAPDKSGLPSDRFSAERTGGSVSTLTIQRTQQEDSAVYLCASSMPGDQETQYFGPGTRLLVL.

The rearrangement joins TRBV6-5 to TRBJ1-6, with a tentative D call TRBD1 (6 bases). Deletions cut 6 bases from V and 10 bases from J, with 10 bases between. CDR3 length: 12 residues. Germline CDR1 MNHEY, CDR2 SVGAGI. This CDR3 is CASSYRESPLHF. CDR3 nucleotides: TGTGCCAGCAGCTACAGGGAGTCACCCCTCCACTTT.

The chain employs TRBV4-2 and TRBJ2-7, with TRBD2 matching 8 bases. Germline V gene sequence: CDR1 LGHNA, CDR2 YNFKEQ. This CDR3 comprises 15 residues. J lost 0 bases, V lost 1 base, and 2 bases had no gene match. CDR3 sequence reads: CASSQGLASSYEQYF. The CDR3 bases are TGTGCCAGCAGCCAAGGACTAGCGTCCTCCTACGAGCAGTACTTC.

This clone showed up just once. The J gene is TRBJ1-1, the V gene TRBV11-2; no reliable D call. CDR1 SGHAT and CDR2 FQNNGV come from the germline V gene. This CDR3 contains 12 residues. Between the trimmed V and J ends, which lost 2 bases and 2 bases, there was a span of 3 bases. The CDR3 loop reads CASSLINTEAFF. CDR3 nucleotide sequence: TGTGCCAGCAGCTTAATAAACACTGAAGCTTTCTTT.

This clone has only one observation. The chain has TRBV6-1 and TRBJ1-1; D not resolved. V was shortened by 2 bases and J by 5 bases, with 9 bases between the two germline ends. Germline V gives CDR1 MNHNS, CDR2 SASEGT. The CDR3 consists of 13 residues. The CDR3, as DNA: TGTGCCAGCAGTGAATCCTCTGTTACTGAAGCTTTCTTT. Translation: CASSESSVTEAFF.

The sample holds one count of this clone. This chain links TRBV2 with TRBJ2-7; D might be TRBD2 (7 bases). There are 14 residues in the CDR3. Germline V gene data show CDR1 as SNHLY and CDR2 as FYNNEI. Deletions cut 3 bases from V and 5 bases from J, with 14 bases between. CDR3 protein: CASSDAGALDEQYF. As DNA, the CDR3 is TGTGCCAGCAGTGATGCGGGGGCTCTGGACGAGCAGTACTTC.

The genes are TRBV2 and TRBJ2-2; D remains ambiguous. V shed 6 bases and J shed 1 base, with 12 bases lying between them. The CDR3 is 15 amino acids. Germline loops: CDR1 SNHLY, CDR2 FYNNEI. The CDR3 reads CASRGPVLNTGELFF. The CDR3 region has the DNA TGTGCCAGCAGAGGTCCGGTTCTGAACACCGGGGAGCTGTTTTTT.

This clone was seen a single time. The chain links TRBV5-1 to TRBJ1-6; the D gene is possibly TRBD1 (6 bases). The CDR3 loop spans 15 amino acids. Germline V gives CDR1 SGHRS, CDR2 YFSETQ. V lost 4 bases, J lost 8 bases, and 16 bases lay in between. The CDR3 spells CASSPRQAEDSPLHF. The CDR3 nucleotides are TGCGCCAGCAGCCCCAGACAGGCCGAGGATTCACCCCTCCACTTT.

This chain connects TRBV12-3 or TRBV12-4 to TRBJ1-2; D perhaps matches TRBD1 (6 bases). This CDR3 region has 13 residues. The V and J ends lost 3 bases and 6 bases respectively, with 11 bases between them. CDR3 sequence (DNA): TGTGCCAGCAGTTTTTACGGGGGCGATGGCTACACCTTC. Encoded protein: CASSFYGGDGYTF.

This clone is deemed medium-sized. The junction and the germline gene differ at one end; a read error may be behind it. The genes are TRBV7-7 and TRBJ1-1; D uncertain. Germline-derived CDR1 and CDR2 are SSHAT and FNYEAQ (reference sequence). This CDR3 is 13 amino acids long. CDR3 loop: CASSLDVNTEAFF. The CDR3 DNA is TGTGCTAGCAGCTTAGACGTGAACACTGAAGCTTTCTTT.

This clone is labeled as medium-sized. The V and J genes are TRBV5-5 and TRBJ2-5, with D possibly matching TRBD1 (6 bases). Trimming stripped 4 bases from V and 9 bases from J, with 16 bases between. There are 13 residues in the CDR3. Germline V lookup: CDR1 SGHKS, CDR2 YYEKEE (reference sequence). The DNA for the CDR3 is TGTGCCAGCAGCGAGGGACAATATGAGGCCCAGTACTTC. Translating it yields CASSEGQYEAQYF. The variable domain in full, completed from reference TRBV5-5 and TRBJ2-5, reads DAGVTQSPTHLIKTRGQQVTLRCSPISGHKSVSWYQQVLGQGPQFIFQYYEKEERGRGNFPDRFSARQFPNYSSELNVNALLLGDSALYLCASSEGQYEAQYFGPGTRLLVL.

The chain carries TRBV18 and TRBJ2-5; 12 positions match TRBD2. Trimming removed 2 bases from V and 1 base from J; junction bases left unmatched: 5. CDR3 length: 17 residues. The germline V gene has CDR1 KGHSH and CDR2 LQKENI. The CDR3 sequence is CASSPSALAGGQETQYF. CDR3 in DNA: TGTGCCAGCTCACCATCGGCACTAGCGGGAGGCCAAGAGACCCAGTACTTC. Drawing the rest from reference TRBV18 and TRBJ2-5, the complete variable domain is NAGVMQNPRHLVRRRGQEARLRCSPMKGHSHVYWYRQLPEEGLKFMVYLQKENIIDESGMPKERFSAEFPKEGPSILRIQQVVRGDSAAYFCASSPSALAGGQETQYFGPGTRLLVL.

The chain joins TRBV14 to TRBJ2-1; unclear D gene. This CDR3 contains 13 residues. Trimming pared 1 base from V and 14 bases from J, leaving 15 bases between. CDR1 and CDR2 from the germline V gene are SGHDN and FVKESK. CDR3 loop: CASSQARVRVKFF. The DNA for the CDR3 is TGTGCCAGCAGCCAAGCTCGTGTGAGAGTTAAGTTCTTC.

The table lists this clone with a few counts. The rearrangement uses TRBV9 and TRBJ2-7, with a weak D call TRBD2 (5 bases). CDR3 length equals 16 residues. V shed 3 bases and J shed 2 bases, with 18 bases lying between them. From germline, CDR1 is SGDLS and CDR2 YYNGEE. The CDR3 region has the DNA TGTGCCAGCAGCGGAGGGCCCGGAACGCAGACCTACGAGCAGTACTTC. Translating it yields CASSGGPGTQTYEQYF. Variable domain in full (rest from reference TRBV9 and TRBJ2-7): DSGVTQTPKHLITATGQRVTLRCSPRSGDLSVYWYQQSLDQGLQFLIQYYNGEERAKGNILERFSAQQFPDLHSELNLSSLELGDSALYFCASSGGPGTQTYEQYFGPGTRLTVT.

Here the CDR3 DNA reads TGTGCCAGCAGCTTGACGCTGACGGAGCAGTTCTTC. Its translation: CASSLTLTEQFF. This sequence joins TRBV5-4 and TRBJ2-1, with D unclear. CDR1 and CDR2 (germline): SGHNT, YYREEE (reference sequence). The CDR3 runs 12 residues. V was pared by 1 base and J by 10 bases, with 9 bases between.

The chain is built from TRBV6-5 and TRBJ2-5, with 12 nucleotides matching TRBD1. Trimming removed 5 bases from V and 5 bases from J; junction bases left unmatched: 6. The length of the CDR3 is 15 residues. The V gene's germline CDR1 is MNHEY and CDR2 SVGAGI. Here the CDR3 DNA reads TGTGCCAGCAGTCGCGGGACAGGGGGCGCGGAGACCCAGTACTTC. Translation: CASSRGTGGAETQYF.